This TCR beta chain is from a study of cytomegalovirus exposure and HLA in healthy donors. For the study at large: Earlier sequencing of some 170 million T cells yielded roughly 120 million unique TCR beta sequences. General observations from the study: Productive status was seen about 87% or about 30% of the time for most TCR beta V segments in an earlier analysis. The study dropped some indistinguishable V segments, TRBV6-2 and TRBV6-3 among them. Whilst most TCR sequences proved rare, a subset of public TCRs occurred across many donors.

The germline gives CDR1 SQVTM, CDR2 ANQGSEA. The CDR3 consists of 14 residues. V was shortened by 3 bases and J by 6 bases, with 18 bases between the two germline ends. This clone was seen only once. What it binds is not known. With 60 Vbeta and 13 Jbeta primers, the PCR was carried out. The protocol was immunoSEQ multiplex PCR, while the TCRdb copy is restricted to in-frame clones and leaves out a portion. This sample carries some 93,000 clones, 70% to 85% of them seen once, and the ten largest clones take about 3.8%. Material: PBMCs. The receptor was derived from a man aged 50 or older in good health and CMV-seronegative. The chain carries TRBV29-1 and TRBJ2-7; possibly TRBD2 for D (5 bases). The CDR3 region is CSVDRGQVGGEQYF. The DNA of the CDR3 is TGCAGCGTTGATCGGGGTCAGGTGGGTGGCGAGCAGTACTTC.